Below are 7 T cell receptor beta chains sequenced from a single sample in a study of blood T cell repertoires in COVID-19 (dated by TCRdb to 2019 to 2021). Receptor libraries were prepared by the immunoSEQ multiplex PCR assay. The source is immuneACCESS, and TCRdb retained only in-frame sequences with V and J called. Part of the clones is not carried over; for the studies checked, unresolved V genes explain less than half of this, and the remainder is unexplained. This sample comprises about 220,000 clones, over 70% of them detected only once. Around 7.7% of the sample comes from the top ten. Sequencing was performed on peripheral blood. Source of these receptors: a woman between 65 and 79 years old with acute or convalescent COVID-19.

The V call is TRBV7-9, the J call TRBJ2-1, with 7 bases matching TRBD2. This CDR3 comprises 16 residues. With 3 bases clipped from V and 3 bases from J, the junction kept 8 bases outside the gene matches. The germline V gene encodes CDR1 SEHNR and CDR2 FQNEAQ (reference sequence). CDR3 DNA: TGTGCCAGCAGCTTCTTAGCGGGTACCCTCTACAATGAGCAGTTCTTC. It codes for CASSFLAGTLYNEQFF. Full variable domain (missing parts from reference TRBV7-9 and TRBJ2-1): DTGVSQNPRHKITKRGQNVTFRCDPISEHNRLYWYRQTLGQGPEFLTYFQNEAQLEKSRLLSDRFSAERPKGSFSTLEIQRTEQGDSAMYLCASSFLAGTLYNEQFFGPGTRLTVL.

This rearrangement joins TRBV30 to TRBJ1-4; 7 bases match TRBD1. CDR1 GTSNPN and CDR2 SVGIG come from the germline V gene (reference sequence). The CDR3 spans 13 residues. V lost 6 bases to trimming and J lost 5 bases; unmatched junction nucleotides: 6. The CDR3 reads CACKGTANEKLFF. The CDR3 region has the DNA TGTGCCTGCAAAGGGACAGCGAATGAAAAACTGTTTTTT.

The chain recombines TRBV19 with TRBJ2-7; D gene ambiguous. V was pared by 2 bases and J by 1 base, with 3 bases between. The CDR3 contains 12 residues. The V gene's germline CDR1 is LNHDA and CDR2 SQIVND (reference sequence). Here the CDR3 DNA reads TGTGCCAGTAGTATATCGTCCTACGAGCAGTACTTC. The encoded protein is CASSISSYEQYF.

The V call is TRBV6-5, the J call TRBJ2-7, with 7 bases that match TRBD1. CDR1 and CDR2 (germline): MNHEY, SVGAGI. The CDR3 sequence is 14 residues long. Trimming cost V 0 bases and J 3 bases; bases outside gene matches: 2. CDR3 nucleotides: TGTGCCAGCAGTTACTCGGGACAGCACTACGAGCAGTACTTC. Translation: CASSYSGQHYEQYF.

The V call is TRBV5-6, the J call TRBJ2-7; 8 positions match TRBD2. The germline CDR1 and CDR2 sequences are SGHDT and YYEEEE. V lost 4 bases and J lost 4; bases outside the gene matches: 10. This CDR3 is built from 15 residues. CDR3 amino acids: CASSIGLAGTYEQYF. The CDR3 nucleotides are TGTGCCAGCAGCATTGGACTAGCCGGCACATACGAGCAGTACTTC.

The chain is built from TRBV27 and TRBJ2-5, with D possibly TRBD2 on 5 matching bases. CDR3 length: 15 residues. CDR1 is MNHEY, CDR2 SMNVEV, per germline (reference sequence). V was clipped by 6 bases and J by 1 base, with 15 bases between them. Here the CDR3 DNA reads TGTGCCAGCAGGGGGAGCTGGCGGTTCCAAGAGACCCAGTACTTC. Translated: CASRGSWRFQETQYF.

This chain links TRBV4-1 with TRBJ1-5; 9 bases fit TRBD1. Per the germline V gene, CDR1 is MGHRA and CDR2 is YSYEKL. With V trimmed by 3 bases and J by 7 bases, 13 bases remained unmatched. The CDR3 totals 17 residues. The CDR3 DNA follows: TGCGCCAGCAGCCAGGGACAGGGAGGAGCGGGGAACCAGCCCCAGCATTTT. Translating it yields CASSQGQGGAGNQPQHF.